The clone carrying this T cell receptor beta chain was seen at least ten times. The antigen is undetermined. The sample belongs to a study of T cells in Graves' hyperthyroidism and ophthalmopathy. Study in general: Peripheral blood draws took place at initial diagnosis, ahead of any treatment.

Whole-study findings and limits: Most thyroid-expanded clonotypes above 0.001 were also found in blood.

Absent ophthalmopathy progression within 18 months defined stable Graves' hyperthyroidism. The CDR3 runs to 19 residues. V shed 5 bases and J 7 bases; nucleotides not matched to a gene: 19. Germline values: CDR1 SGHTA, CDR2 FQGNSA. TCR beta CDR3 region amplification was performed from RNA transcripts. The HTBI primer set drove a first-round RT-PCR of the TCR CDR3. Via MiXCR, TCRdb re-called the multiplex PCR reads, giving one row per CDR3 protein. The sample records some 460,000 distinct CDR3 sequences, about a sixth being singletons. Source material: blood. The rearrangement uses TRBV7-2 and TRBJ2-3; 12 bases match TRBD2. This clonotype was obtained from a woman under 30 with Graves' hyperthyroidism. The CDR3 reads CASSNRVTLAGGPWNTQYF. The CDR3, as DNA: TGTGCCAGCAGCAATAGGGTAACTCTAGCGGGGGGGCCTTGGAATACGCAGTATTTT.